Sequencing of this TCR gamma chain was carried out in a study of Vδ1+ human thymocytes. CDR3 length equals 12 residues. CDR1 VENAVY and CDR2 YDSYNSRV come from the germline V gene. V lost 2 bases and J lost 7; bases outside the gene matches: 1. Study results and caveats: In the thymus, TRG and TRD repertoires looked highly polyclonal with Gaussian CDR3 lengths.

The template was reverse-transcribed extracted RNA. CDR3 amplicons came from multiplex PCR with pooled V-gene forward and constant-region reverse primers. TCRdb reapplied CATT to the multiplex PCR reads. The sample shows tens of thousands of gamma-chain clones, approximately 15% of them seen only once. This clone has only a few counts. The target antigen is unknown. This may be a read error: a much more frequent sequence differs by one nucleotide. The identical CDR3 is also encoded by other nucleotide sequences in the sample. This chain uses TRGV8 with TRGJP2. Material for sequencing was Vdelta1+ gamma-delta thymocytes from the thymus. Regarding subset: FACS-sorted CD3+ TCRalphabeta- TCRVdelta1+ TCRVdelta2- thymocytes. The TCR was taken from a child under three years old who had congenital heart surgery. Written as DNA, the CDR3 is TGTGCCACCTGGGATACTGATTGGATCAAGACGTTT. Protein sequence: CATWDTDWIKTF.